This record looks at one T cell receptor (beta chain) sequence and its context. Antigen: not known. Trimming took off 8 bases at V and 8 bases at J, with 10 bases between the two ends. The CDR3 has 11 residues. Looked up from germline, CDR1 is MNHNY and CDR2 is SVGAGI (reference sequence). According to the study, genomic DNA was the template for TCR beta VDJ and CDR3 profiling. TCRdb reanalysed the reads using MiXCR and keeps one entry per CDR3 protein. Among approximately 170,000 distinct CDR3 sequences listed, roughly half were seen once. The sample belongs to a study of CD8+CD57+ T cells in acquired aplastic anemia. Study conclusions and caveats: Patients did not significantly differ from controls in CD8+ Simpson's diversity.

The receptor comes from a human donor in good health, serving as a control. Material: sorted CD4+, CD8+, or CD8+CD57+ T cells (not recorded which) from PBMCs. V is TRBV6-6 and J is TRBJ2-1; D gene unclear. CDR3 nucleotide sequence: TGTGCCAGCTTGGTATTCGATGAGCAGTTCTTC. This sequence encodes CASLVFDEQFF.